This TCR beta chain was retrieved from a study of blood T cell repertoires in COVID-19. Looking at the study overall: Samples came from the United States, Italy and Spain, spanning acute and convalescent COVID-19.

Among Cohort 3 donors, those recovered had two negative PCRs, clearance, or symptom resolution. As handled by the study authors: The assay estimated nucleated cells by amplifying reference gene primers. Libraries were prepared by immunoSEQ multiplex PCR; TCRdb keeps only in-frame clonotypes and omits some of them. V and J calls and clone size come straight from that table; D and trimming were deduced from the DNA. The table shows around 480,000 clones, with about nine tenths occurring only once. From germline, CDR1 is SGHAT and CDR2 FQNNGV. The CDR3 has 17 residues. The V gene end was trimmed by 3 bases and the J gene end by 6 bases; junction bases not matched to a gene: 12.

The sequencing sample was made of PBMCs or T cells enriched from blood (not recorded which). The genes are TRBV11-2 and TRBJ2-2, with TRBD2 matching 8 bases. The receptor comes from a woman aged 18 to 35 who had recovered from COVID-19. This CDR3 reads CASSFNSGGEGAGELFF. CDR3 nucleotide sequence: TGTGCCAGCAGCTTTAATTCGGGGGGGGAAGGGGCCGGGGAGCTGTTTTTT.